Each of the 11 T cell receptor beta chains below was sequenced from the same sample in a study of T-cell memory formation after mild COVID-19. TCRdb re-called the 5' RACE reads with MiXCR, one entry per CDR3 protein. The sample has about 560,000 distinct CDR3 sequences, roughly 18% seen once. The source material was PBMCs or a T cell subset sorted from them (not recorded which). The receptors here all came from an adult woman who had mild COVID-19 (a few samples of this study predate the infection). Cell type and time point are not known.

The V gene is TRBV7-2, the J gene TRBJ2-5; no clear D. The CDR3 loop spans 13 amino acids. Trimming stripped 5 bases from V and 4 bases from J, with 11 bases between. Per the germline V gene, CDR1 is SGHTA and CDR2 is FQGNSA. This CDR3 is CASSVIWGETQYF. CDR3 DNA sequence: TGTGCCAGCAGCGTGATCTGGGGAGAGACCCAGTACTTC. Drawing the rest from reference TRBV7-2 and TRBJ2-5, the complete variable domain is GAGVSQSPSNKVTEKGKDVELRCDPISGHTALYWYRQSLGQGLEFLIYFQGNSAPDKSGLPSDRFSAERTGGSVSTLTIQRTQQEDSAVYLCASSVIWGETQYFGPGTRLLVL.

This clonotype turned up a few times. This rearrangement joins TRBV5-1 to TRBJ2-7, with 7 bases identical to TRBD1. The ends lost 3 bases at V and 1 base at J; junction bases unmatched: 13. Germline CDR1 reads SGHRS; CDR2 reads YFSETQ. The CDR3 is made up of 17 amino acids. The CDR3 region is CASSWNPGTEGSYEQYF. The CDR3 DNA reads as TGCGCCAGCAGCTGGAACCCAGGGACAGAGGGTTCCTACGAGCAGTACTTC.

This chain uses TRBV27 with TRBJ1-1; TRBD1 might be the D (5 bases). V lost 5 bases and J 3 bases, leaving 19 bases between the germline ends. Germline assignment: CDR1 MNHEY and CDR2 SMNVEV (reference sequence). The CDR3 is 16 amino acids. The CDR3 DNA reads as TGTGCCAGCAGTCTACTATTTGGGGCGGGGGACACTGAAGCTTTCTTT. Amino acid sequence: CASSLLFGAGDTEAFF.

This clonotype has ten or more counts. The gene calls are TRBV5-1 and TRBJ2-1; D possibly matches TRBD1 or TRBD2 (5 bases each). Looked up from germline, CDR1 is SGHRS and CDR2 is YFSETQ. CDR3 length equals 13 residues. Trimming cost V 0 bases and J 7 bases, with 8 bases left between them. The CDR3 protein is CASSLGWGNEQFF. CDR3 bases: TGCGCCAGCAGCTTGGGTTGGGGGAATGAGCAGTTCTTC. Together with reference TRBV5-1 and TRBJ2-1, the CDR3 gives the full variable domain: KAGVTQTPRYLIKTRGQQVTLSCSPISGHRSVSWYQQTPGQGLQFLFEYFSETQRNKGNFPGRFSGRQFSNSRSEMNVSTLELGDSALYLCASSLGWGNEQFFGPGTRLTVL.

This clonotype was found a few times. The chain employs TRBV5-1 and TRBJ2-7; D is possibly TRBD1 or TRBD2 (5 bases each). CDR1 and CDR2 from the germline V gene are SGHRS and YFSETQ. This CDR3 is built from 20 residues. Trimming took off 0 bases at V and 4 bases at J, with 29 bases between the two ends. The CDR3 coding sequence is TGCGCCAGCAGCTTGGCCGGTGGGGCCTTTCTCGGGACCGCCAAGTACGAGCAGTACTTC. Translating gives CASSLAGGAFLGTAKYEQYF. The full variable domain, completed using reference TRBV5-1 and TRBJ2-7, is KAGVTQTPRYLIKTRGQQVTLSCSPISGHRSVSWYQQTPGQGLQFLFEYFSETQRNKGNFPGRFSGRQFSNSRSEMNVSTLELGDSALYLCASSLAGGAFLGTAKYEQYFGPGTRLTVT.

This clonotype occurred many times. The gene calls are TRBV5-1 and TRBJ2-6; D unresolved. V gave up 2 bases and J gave up 1 base, with 7 bases separating them. The CDR3 consists of 15 residues. Germline V gene data show CDR1 as SGHRS and CDR2 as YFSETQ. The CDR3 loop is CASSFTLSGANVLTF. The DNA for the CDR3 is TGCGCCAGCAGCTTTACACTGTCTGGGGCCAACGTCCTGACTTTC.

The chain employs TRBV29-1 and TRBJ1-1, with no clear D. Trimming shortened V by 6 bases and J by 0 bases, and 11 bases separated the two germline ends. The CDR3 length is 13 residues. The V gene's germline CDR1 is SQVTM and CDR2 ANQGSEA. The CDR3 coding sequence is TGCAGCGTACAAGGACGGATGAACACTGAAGCTTTCTTT. This sequence encodes CSVQGRMNTEAFF.

This clonotype came up a few times. The rearrangement uses TRBV19 and TRBJ1-2; tentatively, D is TRBD1 (5 bases). In germline, CDR1 is LNHDA, CDR2 SQIVND (reference sequence). With 8 bases removed from V and 4 bases from J, the gap between germline ends came to 14 bases. This CDR3 is built from 13 residues. CDR3 protein: CASRTGYSYGYTF. The DNA of the CDR3 is TGTGCCAGTCGAACAGGATATTCCTATGGCTACACCTTC.

The chain joins TRBV20-1 to TRBJ2-1; 8 nucleotides align to TRBD1. V shed 5 bases, J shed 6 bases, and the junction held 9 bases outside the gene matches. Germline V CDR1 and CDR2: DFQATT, SNEGSKA (reference sequence). The CDR3 has 14 residues. The CDR3 protein is CSAGGTGRSNEQFF. The CDR3 nucleotides are TGCAGTGCTGGCGGGACAGGCCGTAGCAATGAGCAGTTCTTC.

The J gene is TRBJ1-6, the V gene TRBV7-9, with D maybe TRBD1 (6 bases). This CDR3 region has 16 residues. The germline V gene has CDR1 SEHNR and CDR2 FQNEAQ (reference sequence). Trimming took off 1 base at V and 6 bases at J, with 13 bases between the two ends. Written as DNA, the CDR3 is TGTGCCAGCAGCTTAGTTCTGGGGGCATCTAATTCACCCCTCCACTTT. Its protein is CASSLVLGASNSPLHF.

This clonotype was seen just once. The chain couples TRBV7-3 to TRBJ2-3; possibly TRBD2 for D (5 bases). Trimming removed 5 bases from V and 9 bases from J, with 12 bases in between. The CDR3 is 12 amino acids. CDR1 and CDR2 from the germline V gene are SGHTA and FQGTGA. The CDR3 reads CASSLPLGTQYF. The CDR3 DNA reads as TGTGCCAGCAGCCTCCCACTAGGAACGCAGTATTTT.